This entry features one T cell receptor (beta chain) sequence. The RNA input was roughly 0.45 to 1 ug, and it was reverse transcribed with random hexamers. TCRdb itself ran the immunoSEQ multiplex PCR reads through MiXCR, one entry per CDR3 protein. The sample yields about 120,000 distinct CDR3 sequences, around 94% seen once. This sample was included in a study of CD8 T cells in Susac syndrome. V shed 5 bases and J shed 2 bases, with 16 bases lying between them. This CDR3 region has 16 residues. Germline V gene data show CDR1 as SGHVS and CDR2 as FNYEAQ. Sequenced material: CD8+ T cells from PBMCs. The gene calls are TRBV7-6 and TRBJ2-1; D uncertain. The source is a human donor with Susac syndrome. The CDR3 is CASSAYQAVTYNEQFF. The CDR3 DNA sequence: TGTGCCAGCAGCGCATACCAGGCGGTCACCTACAATGAGCAGTTCTTC.